The 11 T cell receptor beta chains in this list originate from one sample, sequenced in a study of regulatory T cells. The primer mix had 52 TRBV and 13 TRBJ primers. Some clones are missing from TCRdb's copy, which holds only in-frame ones; the method was immunoSEQ multiplex PCR. Here the sample spans about 5,700 clones, 80% to 90% being singletons. Their recognized antigens are unknown. Study results and caveats: Regulatory T cells from CD3G-deficient patients were less diverse than autologous conventional CD4+ cells and control regulatory cells.

Sequencing was done on a sample of CD4+ Tregs sorted from blood. The receptors were gathered from a person under 35 with CD3G deficiency.

This clone was detected a few times. The CDR3 nucleotides read TGTGCCAGCAGTTTCTTACCGGGTCGGGGCCGGAACACTGAAGCTTTCTTT. It specifies CASSFLPGRGRNTEAFF. The J gene is TRBJ1-1, the V gene TRBV28; D possibly corresponds to TRBD1 (5 bases). In germline, CDR1 is MDHEN, CDR2 SYDVKM. Trimming removed 3 bases from V and 1 base from J, with 18 bases in between. The CDR3 spans 17 residues.

The chain has TRBV11-2 and TRBJ1-6, with 8 positions matching TRBD1. The CDR3 spans 14 residues. In germline, CDR1 is SGHAT, CDR2 FQNNGV. V shed 5 bases, J shed 5 bases, and the junction held 2 bases outside the gene matches. This chain's CDR3 is CASSRDRNNSPLHF. In DNA form, the CDR3 reads TGTGCCAGCAGCCGGGACAGGAATAATTCACCCCTCCACTTT. The complete variable domain, with remaining parts taken from reference TRBV11-2 and TRBJ1-6, reads EAGVAQSPRYKIIEKRQSVAFWCNPISGHATLYWYQQILGQGPKLLIQFQNNGVVDDSQLPKDRFSAERLKGVDSTLKIQPAKLEDSAVYLCASSRDRNNSPLHFGNGTRLTVT.

The chain has TRBV5-1 and TRBJ2-3, with 10 bases lining up with TRBD1. The germline CDR1 and CDR2 sequences are SGHRS and YFSETQ. There are 14 residues in the CDR3. V lost 4 bases and J lost 3; bases outside the gene matches: 2. Written as DNA, the CDR3 is TGCGCCAGCAGCGCGGGACAGGGGACAGATACGCAGTATTTT. The encoded protein is CASSAGQGTDTQYF.

The rearrangement uses TRBV5-1 and TRBJ2-1, with TRBD1 identical over 8 bases. In germline, CDR1 is SGHRS, CDR2 YFSETQ. The CDR3 is 12 amino acids. The V and J ends lost 4 bases and 8 bases, in that order; junction bases with no gene match: 2. CDR3 sequence (DNA): TGCGCCAGCAGCCTACAGGGGGATGAGCAGTTCTTC. Translated: CASSLQGDEQFF.

This chain links TRBV7-9 with TRBJ1-4; perhaps TRBD1 as D (5 bases). CDR1 is SEHNR, CDR2 FQNEAQ, per germline (reference sequence). This CDR3 region has 12 residues. V was cut by 4 bases and J by 13 bases, with 13 bases left in between. The CDR3 bases are TGTGCCAGCAGCTCCGCTGGGGCCTTACTGTTTTTT. Translating gives CASSSAGALLFF. Based on the CDR3 plus reference TRBV7-9 and TRBJ1-4, the full variable domain is DTGVSQNPRHKITKRGQNVTFRCDPISEHNRLYWYRQTLGQGPEFLTYFQNEAQLEKSRLLSDRFSAERPKGSFSTLEIQRTEQGDSAMYLCASSSAGALLFFGSGTQLSVL.

The chain recombines TRBV6-1 with TRBJ2-7; no reliable D call. CDR3 length: 14 amino acids. V lost 4 bases to trimming and J lost 4 bases, with 14 bases between them. CDR1 is MNHNS, CDR2 SASEGT, per germline. CDR3 region: CASSVRQSAYEQYF. As DNA, the CDR3 is TGTGCCAGCAGTGTTAGACAATCCGCTTACGAGCAGTACTTC.

CDR3 coding DNA: TGTGCCAGCAGCTTAGGAGGCGGGTCCTACGAGCAGTACTTC. It translates to CASSLGGGSYEQYF. The chain employs TRBV7-9 and TRBJ2-7, with D tentatively TRBD2 (5 bases). Germline assignment: CDR1 SEHNR and CDR2 FQNEAQ (reference sequence). The CDR3 is 14 residues long. V was clipped by 1 base and J by 1 base, with 8 bases between them.

CDR3 region: CASSPPGPRELFF. DNA for the CDR3: TGTGCCAGCTCACCACCTGGCCCCAGGGAACTGTTTTTT. The chain combines TRBV18 with TRBJ1-4; D is perhaps TRBD1 (5 bases). V lost 0 bases, J lost 12 bases, and 11 bases lay in between. The CDR3 consists of 13 residues. CDR1 and CDR2 (germline): KGHSH, LQKENI. The full variable domain, completed using reference TRBV18 and TRBJ1-4, is NAGVMQNPRHLVRRRGQEARLRCSPMKGHSHVYWYRQLPEEGLKFMVYLQKENIIDESGMPKERFSAEFPKEGPSILRIQQVVRGDSAAYFCASSPPGPRELFFGSGTQLSVL.

CDR3 coding DNA: TGTGCCAGCAGTACCCTAGCGGGAGCCCACAATGAGCAGTTCTTC. This gives the protein CASSTLAGAHNEQFF. The chain combines TRBV6-1 with TRBJ2-1; TRBD2 aligns across 10 bases. Trimming at V came to 5 bases and at J to 5 bases, leaving 6 bases not matched to a gene. Germline values: CDR1 MNHNS, CDR2 SASEGT. This CDR3 spans 15 amino acids.

J is TRBJ1-2 and V is TRBV28; the D gene is possibly TRBD1 (6 bases). The CDR3 sequence is 13 residues long. V was trimmed by 2 bases and J by 9 bases, leaving 13 bases between them. Germline CDR1 is MDHEN and CDR2 is SYDVKM. The CDR3 DNA reads as TGTGCCAGCAGTTTAAGGGGGATAGATCGCTACACCTTC. Protein product: CASSLRGIDRYTF.

The chain joins TRBV28 to TRBJ2-1, with TRBD2 matching over 10 bases. Losses at the gene ends were 3 bases for V and 5 bases for J; bases not matched to a gene: 4. The CDR3 contains 15 residues. The germline V gene has CDR1 MDHEN and CDR2 SYDVKM. CDR3 in DNA: TGTGCCAGCAGTTTTTTCCTAGCGGGAGACAATGAGCAGTTCTTC. It encodes CASSFFLAGDNEQFF.